Listed below are T cell receptor beta chains from one sample, sequenced in a study of T-cell reconstitution after alpha-beta-depleted transplantation in children. TCRdb reprocessed the PCR reads via MiXCR and lists one record per CDR3 protein. The sample includes approximately 270,000 distinct CDR3 sequences, approximately 9.8% of them seen just once. This sample comprised PBMCs from the stem cell graft donor, obtained from the stem cell graft. Receptors were obtained from a human donor who donated a stem cell graft to a child with SCID. CDR3s include the opening cysteine and the closing phenylalanine or tryptophan. D genes are given only for firm matches. The listing skips clone size in some rows; elsewhere it reads once, few, many or a size class.

v_call: TRBV5-1
d_call: TRBD1
j_call: TRBJ1-4
clone_size: many
cdr3_nt: TGCGCCAGCAGCGGGACAGGGGAAGAAAAACTGTTTTTT
cdr3_aa: CASSGTGEEKLFF

v_call: TRBV7-9
d_call: TRBD1
j_call: TRBJ1-5
clone_size: few
cdr3_nt: TGTGCCAGCAGCCCAGGGACAGGAAAACAGCCCCAGCATTTT
cdr3_aa: CASSPGTGKQPQHF

v_call: TRBV20-1
d_call: .
j_call: TRBJ2-5
clone_size: .
cdr3_nt: TGCAGTGCTAGCTCTGGTGGAGGGTTGAGCCAGACCCAGTACTTC
cdr3_aa: CSASSGGGLSQTQYF

v_call: TRBV6-2/TRBV6-3
d_call: .
j_call: TRBJ1-5
clone_size: few
cdr3_nt: TGTGCCAGCAGTTATTCGGGAAACAGCAATCAGCCCCAGCATTTT
cdr3_aa: CASSYSGNSNQPQHF

v_call: TRBV19
d_call: .
j_call: TRBJ1-2
clone_size: few
cdr3_nt: TGTGCCAGTAGTATATCCAGCTATGGCTACACCTTC
cdr3_aa: CASSISSYGYTF

v_call: TRBV12-3/TRBV12-4
d_call: .
j_call: TRBJ2-4
clone_size: .
cdr3_nt: TGTGCCAGCAGTCCCGAGGGTTGGGCCAAAAACATTCAGTACTTC
cdr3_aa: CASSPEGWAKNIQYF

v_call: TRBV9
d_call: .
j_call: TRBJ1-2
clone_size: .
cdr3_nt: TGTGCCAGCAGCACCCCGGACGGAAACTATGGCTACACCTTC
cdr3_aa: CASSTPDGNYGYTF

v_call: TRBV10-2
d_call: .
j_call: TRBJ2-7
clone_size: .
cdr3_nt: TGCGCCAGCAGAGACGGCTCCTACGAGCAGTACTTC
cdr3_aa: CASRDGSYEQYF

v_call: TRBV6-5
d_call: .
j_call: TRBJ2-2
clone_size: .
cdr3_nt: TGTGCCAGCAGTTACTCTCCCCAGGTATCGAACACCGGGGAGCTGTTTTTT
cdr3_aa: CASSYSPQVSNTGELFF

v_call: TRBV3-1
d_call: TRBD2
j_call: TRBJ2-1
clone_size: many
cdr3_nt: TGTGCCAGCAGCCTCTTCGGGACTAGCAACAATGAGCAGTTCTTC
cdr3_aa: CASSLFGTSNNEQFF

v_call: TRBV12-3/TRBV12-4
d_call: .
j_call: TRBJ1-2
clone_size: many
cdr3_nt: TGTGCCAGCAGTGCCGGGGAGAACTATGGCTACACCTTC
cdr3_aa: CASSAGENYGYTF

v_call: TRBV20-1
d_call: .
j_call: TRBJ1-1
clone_size: few
cdr3_nt: TGCAGTGCTACAGGGAGCGCGGTCACCACTGAAGCTTTCTTT
cdr3_aa: CSATGSAVTTEAFF

v_call: TRBV12-3/TRBV12-4
d_call: .
j_call: TRBJ1-1
clone_size: many
cdr3_nt: TGTGCCAGCAGTTTGGGGCGCAGTGAAGCTTTCTTT
cdr3_aa: CASSLGRSEAFF

v_call: TRBV20-1
d_call: .
j_call: TRBJ2-5
clone_size: .
cdr3_nt: TGCAGTGCTGGGCTGGTGGCAGTTCAAGAGACCCAGTACTTC
cdr3_aa: CSAGLVAVQETQYF

v_call: TRBV12-3/TRBV12-4
d_call: TRBD2
j_call: TRBJ2-1
clone_size: few
cdr3_nt: TGTGCCAGCAGGTTAGCGGGGGGCTCCTACAATGAGCAGTTCTTC
cdr3_aa: CASRLAGGSYNEQFF

v_call: TRBV5-1
d_call: .
j_call: TRBJ2-1
clone_size: few
cdr3_nt: TGCGCCAGCAGCTTGGAGGGACCAACGAATGAGCAGTTCTTC
cdr3_aa: CASSLEGPTNEQFF

v_call: TRBV10-3
d_call: TRBD1
j_call: TRBJ2-4
clone_size: few
cdr3_nt: TGTGCCATCAGCGGCGACAGGGGGAACATTCAGTACTTC
cdr3_aa: CAISGDRGNIQYF